The 8 T cell receptor beta chains below were found in one sample sequenced in a study of CD8 T cells in Susac syndrome. With random hexamers, roughly 0.45 to 1 ug RNA was reverse transcribed. Using its own MiXCR run on the immunoSEQ multiplex PCR reads, TCRdb lists one record per CDR3 protein. The sample has hundreds of thousands of distinct CDR3 sequences; over 90% are singletons. The source material was CD4+ T cells from PBMCs. The receptors come from a human donor with multiple sclerosis.

The chain couples TRBV3-1 to TRBJ2-5; 8 bases map to TRBD2. Germline V gene data show CDR1 as LGHDT and CDR2 as YNNKEL (reference sequence). After removal of 0 bases from V and 0 bases from J, the junction contained 9 bases not matched to a gene. This CDR3 contains 18 residues. The CDR3 sequence is CASSQDFSRGEHQETQYF. The CDR3 nucleotides read TGTGCCAGCAGCCAAGACTTCTCGCGGGGGGAACACCAAGAGACCCAGTACTTC.

The J gene is TRBJ2-7, the V gene TRBV9; the match to TRBD2 covers 8 bases. CDR1 is SGDLS, CDR2 YYNGEE, per germline. The CDR3 is 16 residues long. V gave up 3 bases and J gave up 1 base; unmatched junction bases: 9. CDR3 sequence reads: CASSAEGGGYSYEQYF. The CDR3 region has the DNA TGTGCCAGCAGCGCCGAGGGCGGGGGGTATTCCTACGAGCAGTACTTC. Using reference TRBV9 and TRBJ2-7 for the parts outside the CDR3, the full variable domain is DSGVTQTPKHLITATGQRVTLRCSPRSGDLSVYWYQQSLDQGLQFLIQYYNGEERAKGNILERFSAQQFPDLHSELNLSSLELGDSALYFCASSAEGGGYSYEQYFGPGTRLTVT.

The CDR3 DNA reads TGTGCCAGCAGTTACTCGACGGGAATGAGGAAACTGTTTTTT. The encoded protein is CASSYSTGMRKLFF. The chain employs TRBV6-5 and TRBJ1-4; no clear D gene. V was clipped by 0 bases and J by 11 bases, with 13 bases between them. CDR1 and CDR2 from the germline V gene are MNHEY and SVGAGI. The CDR3 has 14 amino acids.

The V and J genes are TRBV9 and TRBJ2-7, with D maybe TRBD1 (6 bases). Per germline, CDR1 SGDLS and CDR2 YYNGEE. Trimming pared 3 bases from V and 6 bases from J, leaving 10 bases between. This CDR3 is 12 amino acids long. The CDR3 loop reads CASSASGAEQYF. The CDR3 coding sequence is TGTGCCAGCAGCGCCTCAGGGGCCGAGCAGTACTTC.

The chain uses TRBV30 and TRBJ1-2, with 7 positions matching TRBD1. CDR1 GTSNPN and CDR2 SVGIG come from the germline V gene (reference sequence). Trimming cost V 0 bases and J 5 bases; bases outside gene matches: 9. The CDR3 length is 15 residues. The CDR3 sequence: CAWSVSLGQKYGYTF. CDR3 sequence (DNA): TGTGCCTGGAGTGTATCCCTGGGACAGAAGTATGGCTACACCTTC.

DNA for the CDR3: TGTGCCAGCTCACCTCGAGGGACAGGCAATCAGCCCCAGCATTTT. This sequence encodes CASSPRGTGNQPQHF. The chain uses TRBV18 and TRBJ1-5; 7 bases are shared with TRBD1. CDR3 length: 15 amino acids. The V and J ends lost 3 bases and 2 bases, in that order; junction bases with no gene match: 4. Germline-derived CDR1 and CDR2 are KGHSH and LQKENI.

This chain connects TRBV24-1 to TRBJ2-3, with a tentative D call TRBD1 (6 bases). The CDR3 totals 14 residues. CDR1 is KGHDR, CDR2 SFDVKD, per germline. With 11 bases removed from V and 4 bases from J, the gap between germline ends came to 18 bases. The CDR3: CANRASRLADTQYF. CDR3 sequence (DNA): TGTGCCAACAGGGCTAGCCGTTTGGCAGATACGCAGTATTTT.

This chain links TRBV12-3 or TRBV12-4 with TRBJ2-4; 7 bases fit TRBD2. The J segment lost 1 base and the V segment lost 6 bases, leaving 3 bases of the junction unmatched. CDR3 length: 14 amino acids. CDR3 protein: CASRLRGAKNIQYF. The CDR3, as DNA: TGTGCCAGCAGGCTGCGGGGGGCCAAAAACATTCAGTACTTC.